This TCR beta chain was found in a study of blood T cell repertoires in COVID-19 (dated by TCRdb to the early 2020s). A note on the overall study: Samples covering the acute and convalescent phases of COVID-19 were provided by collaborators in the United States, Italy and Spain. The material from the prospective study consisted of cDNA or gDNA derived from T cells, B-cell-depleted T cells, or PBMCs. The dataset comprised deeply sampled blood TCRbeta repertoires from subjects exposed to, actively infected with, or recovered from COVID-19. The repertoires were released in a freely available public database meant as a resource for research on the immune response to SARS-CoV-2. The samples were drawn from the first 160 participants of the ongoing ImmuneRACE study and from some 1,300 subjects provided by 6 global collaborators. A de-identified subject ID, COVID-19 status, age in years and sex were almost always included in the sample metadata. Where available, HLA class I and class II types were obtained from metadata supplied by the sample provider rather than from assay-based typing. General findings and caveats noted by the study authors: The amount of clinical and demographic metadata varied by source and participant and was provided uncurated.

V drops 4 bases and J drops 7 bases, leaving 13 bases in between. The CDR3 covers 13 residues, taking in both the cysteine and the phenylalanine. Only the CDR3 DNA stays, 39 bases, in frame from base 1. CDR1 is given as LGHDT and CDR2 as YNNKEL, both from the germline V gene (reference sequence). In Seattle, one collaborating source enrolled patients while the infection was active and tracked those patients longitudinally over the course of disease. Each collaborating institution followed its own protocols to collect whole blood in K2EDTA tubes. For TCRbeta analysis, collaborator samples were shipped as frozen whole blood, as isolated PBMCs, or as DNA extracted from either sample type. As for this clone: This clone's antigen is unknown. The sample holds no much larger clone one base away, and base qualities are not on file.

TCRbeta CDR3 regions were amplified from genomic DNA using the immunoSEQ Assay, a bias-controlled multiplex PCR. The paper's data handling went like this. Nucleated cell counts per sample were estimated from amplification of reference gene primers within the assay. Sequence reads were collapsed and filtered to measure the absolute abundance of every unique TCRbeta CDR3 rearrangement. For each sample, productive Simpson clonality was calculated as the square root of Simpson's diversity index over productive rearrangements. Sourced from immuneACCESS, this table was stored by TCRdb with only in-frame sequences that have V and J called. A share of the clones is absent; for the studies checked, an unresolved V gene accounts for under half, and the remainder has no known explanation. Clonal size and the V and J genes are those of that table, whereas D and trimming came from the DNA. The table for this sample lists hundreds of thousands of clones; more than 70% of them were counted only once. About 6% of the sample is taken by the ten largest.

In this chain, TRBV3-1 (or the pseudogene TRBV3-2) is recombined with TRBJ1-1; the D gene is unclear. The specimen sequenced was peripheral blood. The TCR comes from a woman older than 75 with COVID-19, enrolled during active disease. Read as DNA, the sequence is TGTGCCAGCAGCCCTTTAGGAGCGTTTGAAGCTTTCTTT. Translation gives CASSPLGAFEAFF.